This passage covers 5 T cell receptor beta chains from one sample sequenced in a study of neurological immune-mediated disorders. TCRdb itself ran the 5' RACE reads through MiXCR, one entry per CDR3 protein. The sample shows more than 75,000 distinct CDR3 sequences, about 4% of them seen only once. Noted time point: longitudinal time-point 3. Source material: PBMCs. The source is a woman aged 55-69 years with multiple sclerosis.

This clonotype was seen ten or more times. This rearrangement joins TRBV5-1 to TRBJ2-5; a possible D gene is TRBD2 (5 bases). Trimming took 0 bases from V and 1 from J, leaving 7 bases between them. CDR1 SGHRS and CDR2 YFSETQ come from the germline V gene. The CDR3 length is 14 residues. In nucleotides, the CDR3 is TGCGCCAGCAGCTTGGCGGGGATCCAAGAGACCCAGTACTTC. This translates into CASSLAGIQETQYF.

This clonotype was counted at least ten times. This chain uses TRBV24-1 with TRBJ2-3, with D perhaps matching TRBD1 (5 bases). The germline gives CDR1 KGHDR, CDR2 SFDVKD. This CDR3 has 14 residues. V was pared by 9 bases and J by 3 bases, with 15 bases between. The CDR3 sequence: CATAGPSGTDTQYF. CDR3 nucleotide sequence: TGTGCCACCGCTGGACCCTCAGGGACAGATACGCAGTATTTT.

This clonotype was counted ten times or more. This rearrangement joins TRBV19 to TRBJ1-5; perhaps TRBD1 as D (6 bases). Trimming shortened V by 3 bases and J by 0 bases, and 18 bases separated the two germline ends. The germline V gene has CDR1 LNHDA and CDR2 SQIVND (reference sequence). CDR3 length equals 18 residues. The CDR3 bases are TGTGCCAGTAGTATCGCCCCACAGGGAACCTATAGCAATCAGCCCCAGCATTTT. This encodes CASSIAPQGTYSNQPQHF.

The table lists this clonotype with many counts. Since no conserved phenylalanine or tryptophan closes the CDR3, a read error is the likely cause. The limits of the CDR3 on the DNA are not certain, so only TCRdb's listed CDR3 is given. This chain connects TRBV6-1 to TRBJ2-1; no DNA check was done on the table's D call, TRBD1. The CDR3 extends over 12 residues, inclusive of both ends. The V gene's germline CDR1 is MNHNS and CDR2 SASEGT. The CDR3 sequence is CTSSGNRQGRLV.

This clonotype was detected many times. CDR3 DNA: TGTGCCAGCAGCTTAAGCGGGGGGTATTACAATGAGCAGTTCTTC. It encodes CASSLSGGYYNEQFF. V usage is TRBV7-2 and J usage is TRBJ2-1, with 9 bases matching TRBD2. This CDR3 comprises 15 residues. Germline V CDR1 and CDR2: SGHTA, FQGNSA. V lost 2 bases, J lost 4 bases, and 3 bases stayed unmatched.